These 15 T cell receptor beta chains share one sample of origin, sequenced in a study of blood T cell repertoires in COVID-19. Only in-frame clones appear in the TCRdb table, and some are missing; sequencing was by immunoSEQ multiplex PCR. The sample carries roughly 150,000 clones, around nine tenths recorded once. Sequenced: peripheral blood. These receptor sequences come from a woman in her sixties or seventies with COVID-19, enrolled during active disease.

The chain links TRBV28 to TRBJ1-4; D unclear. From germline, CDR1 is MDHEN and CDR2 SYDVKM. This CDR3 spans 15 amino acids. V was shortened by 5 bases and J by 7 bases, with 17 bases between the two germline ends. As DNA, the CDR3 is TGTGCCAGCAGTCCACCCGGGGTCGGCGGTGAAAAACTGTTTTTT. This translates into CASSPPGVGGEKLFF. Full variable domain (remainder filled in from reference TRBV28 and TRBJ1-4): DVKVTQSSRYLVKRTGEKVFLECVQDMDHENMFWYRQDPGLGLRLIYFSYDVKMKEKGDIPEGYSVSREKKERFSLILESASTNQTSMYLCASSPPGVGGEKLFFGSGTQLSVL.

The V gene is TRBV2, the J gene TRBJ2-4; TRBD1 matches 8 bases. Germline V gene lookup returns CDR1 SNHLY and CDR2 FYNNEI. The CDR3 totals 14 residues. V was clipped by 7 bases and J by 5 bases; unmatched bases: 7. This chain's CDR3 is CASKQGALENIQYF. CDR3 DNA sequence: TGTGCCAGCAAGCAGGGGGCTCTGGAAAACATTCAGTACTTC.

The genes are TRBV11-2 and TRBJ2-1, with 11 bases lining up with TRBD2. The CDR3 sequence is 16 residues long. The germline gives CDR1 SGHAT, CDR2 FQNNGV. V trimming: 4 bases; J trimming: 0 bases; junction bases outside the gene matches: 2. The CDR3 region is CASSSSGGSSYNEQFF. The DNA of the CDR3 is TGTGCCAGCAGCTCTAGCGGGGGGAGCTCCTACAATGAGCAGTTCTTC. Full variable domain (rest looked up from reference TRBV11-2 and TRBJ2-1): EAGVAQSPRYKIIEKRQSVAFWCNPISGHATLYWYQQILGQGPKLLIQFQNNGVVDDSQLPKDRFSAERLKGVDSTLKIQPAKLEDSAVYLCASSSSGGSSYNEQFFGPGTRLTVL.

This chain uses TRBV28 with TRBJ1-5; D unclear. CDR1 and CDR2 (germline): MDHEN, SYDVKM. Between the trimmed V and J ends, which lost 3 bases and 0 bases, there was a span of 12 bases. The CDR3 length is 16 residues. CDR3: CASSFLWRISNQPQHF. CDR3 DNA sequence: TGTGCCAGCAGTTTCTTGTGGAGGATTAGCAATCAGCCCCAGCATTTT.

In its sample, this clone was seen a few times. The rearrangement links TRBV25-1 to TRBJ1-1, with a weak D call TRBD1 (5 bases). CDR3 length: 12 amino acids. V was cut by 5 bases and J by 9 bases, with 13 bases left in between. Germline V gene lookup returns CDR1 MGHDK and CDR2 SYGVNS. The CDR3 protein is CASSKGLGKAFF. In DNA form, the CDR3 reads TGTGCCAGCAGTAAGGGGTTAGGTAAAGCTTTCTTT.

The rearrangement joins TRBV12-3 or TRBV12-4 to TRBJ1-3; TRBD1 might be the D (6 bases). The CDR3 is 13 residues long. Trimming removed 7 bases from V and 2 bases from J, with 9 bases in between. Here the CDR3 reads CASIPGAGNTIYF. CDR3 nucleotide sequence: TGTGCCAGCATCCCAGGGGCTGGAAACACCATATATTTT.

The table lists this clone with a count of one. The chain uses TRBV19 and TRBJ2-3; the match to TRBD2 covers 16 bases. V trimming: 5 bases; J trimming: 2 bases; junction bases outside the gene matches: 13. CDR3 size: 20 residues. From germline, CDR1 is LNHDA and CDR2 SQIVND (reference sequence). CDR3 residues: CASSHKKGLAGGAVTDTQYF. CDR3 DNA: TGTGCCAGTAGTCATAAAAAGGGACTAGCGGGGGGGGCGGTCACAGATACGCAGTATTTT.

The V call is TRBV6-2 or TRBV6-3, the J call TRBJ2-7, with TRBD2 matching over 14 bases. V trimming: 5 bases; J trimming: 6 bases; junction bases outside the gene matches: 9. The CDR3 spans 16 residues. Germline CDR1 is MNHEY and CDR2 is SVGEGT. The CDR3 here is CASSGRLAGGPSEQYF. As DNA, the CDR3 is TGTGCCAGCAGTGGTCGACTAGCGGGGGGGCCGTCCGAGCAGTACTTC.

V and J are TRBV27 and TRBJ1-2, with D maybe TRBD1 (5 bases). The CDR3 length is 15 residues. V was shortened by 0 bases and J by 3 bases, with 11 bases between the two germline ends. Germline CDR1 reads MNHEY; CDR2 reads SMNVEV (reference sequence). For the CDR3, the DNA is TGTGCCAGCAGTTTATCGGGCAGGGCCCACTATGGCTACACCTTC. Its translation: CASSLSGRAHYGYTF.

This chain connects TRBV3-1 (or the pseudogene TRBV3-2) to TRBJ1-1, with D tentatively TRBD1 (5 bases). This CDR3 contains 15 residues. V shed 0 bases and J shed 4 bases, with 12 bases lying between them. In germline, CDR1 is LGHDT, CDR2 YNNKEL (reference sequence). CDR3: CASSQDWGRGTEAFF. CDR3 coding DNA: TGTGCCAGCAGCCAAGACTGGGGTAGGGGCACTGAAGCTTTCTTT.

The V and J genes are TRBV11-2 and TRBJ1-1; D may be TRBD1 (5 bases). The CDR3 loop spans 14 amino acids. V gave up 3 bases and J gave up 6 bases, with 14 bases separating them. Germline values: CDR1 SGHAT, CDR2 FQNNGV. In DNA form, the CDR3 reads TGTGCCAGCAGCTTGGGGCCGACAGTATCTGAAGCTTTCTTT. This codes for CASSLGPTVSEAFF.

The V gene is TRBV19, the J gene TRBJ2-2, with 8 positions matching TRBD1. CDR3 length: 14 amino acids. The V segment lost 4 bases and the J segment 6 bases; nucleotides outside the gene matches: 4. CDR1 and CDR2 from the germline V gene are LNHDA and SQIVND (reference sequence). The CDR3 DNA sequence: TGTGCCAGTAGTAGAGACAGGGGTCCCGGGGAGCTGTTTTTT. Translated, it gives CASSRDRGPGELFF.

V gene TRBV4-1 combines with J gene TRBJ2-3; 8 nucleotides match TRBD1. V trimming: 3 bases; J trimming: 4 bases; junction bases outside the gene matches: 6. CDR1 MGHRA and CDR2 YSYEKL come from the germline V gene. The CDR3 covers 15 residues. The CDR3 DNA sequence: TGCGCCAGCAGCCAGCCGGGACAGGAATCAGATACGCAGTATTTT. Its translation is CASSQPGQESDTQYF.

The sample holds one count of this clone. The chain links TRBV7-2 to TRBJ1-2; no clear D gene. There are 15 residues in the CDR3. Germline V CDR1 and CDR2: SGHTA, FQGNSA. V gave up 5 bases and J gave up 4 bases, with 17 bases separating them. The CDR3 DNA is TGTGCCAGCAGCGACGGGTCTCGAAGAGGCTATGGCTACACCTTC. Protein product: CASSDGSRRGYGYTF.

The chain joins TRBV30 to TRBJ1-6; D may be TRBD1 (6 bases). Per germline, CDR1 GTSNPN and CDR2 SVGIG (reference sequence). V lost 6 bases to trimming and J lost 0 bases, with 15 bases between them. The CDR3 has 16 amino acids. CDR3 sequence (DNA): TGTGCCTGTCAAGGGACACCGAGCTCCTATAATTCACCCCTCCACTTT. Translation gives CACQGTPSSYNSPLHF.